These 17 T cell receptor beta chains share one sample of origin, sequenced in a study of blood T cells in healthy people across ages. Alongside a J-beta primer mix, a sample-barcoded 5' primer served in a second PCR lasting roughly 7 to 11 cycles. TCRdb called the 5' RACE reads again in MiXCR, with one record for every CDR3 protein. The sample contains some 940,000 distinct CDR3 sequences, 25% to 30% of which appear only once. The data were also submitted as part of a second study, on T cells of mothers and their children.

Material: blood. The receptors derive from a woman in her thirties or forties in good health.

There are many counts of this clonotype. Mismatch with germline at one junction end may stem from a read error. V is TRBV5-1 and J is TRBJ2-7; D gene uncertain. This CDR3 contains 13 residues. The germline V gene has CDR1 SGHRS and CDR2 YFSETQ. The CDR3 bases are TGTGCCAGCAGTTTACCGGACTCCTACGAGCAGTACTTC. Translation: CASSLPDSYEQYF.

As to this clonotype: This may be a read error: a much more frequent sequence differs by one nucleotide. V and J are TRBV14 and TRBJ2-3, with unresolved D. The CDR3 has 14 residues. Germline CDR1 is SGHDN and CDR2 is FVKESK. The V and J ends lost 3 bases and 2 bases respectively, with 9 bases between them. This CDR3 is CASSHERVTDTQYF. CDR3 in DNA: TGTGCCAGCAGCCACGAAAGGGTCACAGATACGCAGTATTTT.

This rearrangement joins TRBV28 to TRBJ2-5, with no clear D. The V and J ends lost 6 bases and 11 bases respectively, with 13 bases between them. Germline CDR1 is MDHEN and CDR2 is SYDVKM. The CDR3 is 11 amino acids. DNA of the CDR3: TGTGCCAGCAGATCGTATGGGTCGCAGTACTTC. This translates into CASRSYGSQYF.

This clonotype showed up many times. This chain uses TRBV5-1 with TRBJ2-5; D is ambiguous. The CDR3 is made up of 13 amino acids. The germline gives CDR1 SGHRS, CDR2 YFSETQ. Trimming left V 0 bases short and J 6 bases short, with 9 bases between. The CDR3 DNA reads TGCGCCAGCAGCTTGGCCAGTGACCAGACCCAGTACTTC. Protein product: CASSLASDQTQYF.

The table lists this clonotype with many counts. The chain uses TRBV28 and TRBJ2-5; no clear D. CDR1 MDHEN and CDR2 SYDVKM come from the germline V gene. The V gene lost 4 bases and the J gene lost 5 bases, with 11 bases spanning the gap. The CDR3 runs to 13 residues. As DNA, the CDR3 is TGTGCCAGCAGTTCCCCCCCAGTGGAGACCCAGTACTTC. Encoded protein: CASSSPPVETQYF.

This clonotype was seen only a few times. A single base separates this from a much larger clone, so it may be a read error. The chain links TRBV7-9 to TRBJ1-2; D perhaps matches TRBD1 (6 bases). CDR3 size: 14 residues. Germline lookup yields CDR1 SEHNR and CDR2 FQNEAQ (reference sequence). The CDR3 DNA is TGTGCCGGCAGAGAGGCGGGGCAGGGGAATGGCTACACCTTC. This translates into CAGREAGQGNGYTF.

This clonotype was observed at least ten times. The chain links TRBV4-1 to TRBJ2-5; 7 bases fit TRBD1. The length of the CDR3 is 15 residues. Trimming at V came to 3 bases and at J to 4 bases, leaving 8 bases not matched to a gene. CDR1 MGHRA and CDR2 YSYEKL come from the germline V gene. This CDR3 reads CASSQVRQGGETQYF. CDR3 in DNA: TGCGCCAGCAGCCAGGTTCGACAGGGCGGAGAGACCCAGTACTTC.

The rearrangement uses TRBV11-2 and TRBJ1-1; a weak D match, TRBD1 (5 bases). V lost 11 bases and J lost 0, with 13 bases in between. This CDR3 comprises 13 residues. The germline CDR1 and CDR2 sequences are SGHAT and FQNNGV. The CDR3 DNA reads TGTGCCGGCCGACAGTTCATGAACACTGAAGCTTTCTTT. It specifies CAGRQFMNTEAFF.

This clonotype occurred once. The rearrangement joins TRBV19 to TRBJ1-2; D unresolved. V gave up 6 bases and J gave up 4 bases, with 15 bases separating them. Germline-derived CDR1 and CDR2 are LNHDA and SQIVND (reference sequence). The CDR3 length is 14 residues. The CDR3 loop reads CASSGERRVYGYTF. The CDR3 bases are TGTGCCAGTAGCGGCGAGCGGAGGGTCTATGGCTACACCTTC.

This clonotype was seen more than once but under ten times. This chain links TRBV20-1 with TRBJ2-1; 11 bases fit TRBD2. Germline V gives CDR1 DFQATT, CDR2 SNEGSKA (reference sequence). J lost 8 bases, V lost 3 bases, and 15 bases had no gene match. This CDR3 has 17 amino acids. In DNA form, the CDR3 reads TGCAGTGCTAGTGATTCTGGTCCTAGCGGGAGGCAGGATGAGCAGTTCTTC. Translated, it gives CSASDSGPSGRQDEQFF.

This clonotype showed up many times. V and J are TRBV5-1 and TRBJ1-1, with D maybe TRBD1 (6 bases). The CDR3 is made up of 15 amino acids. CDR1 is SGHRS, CDR2 YFSETQ, per germline. The V and J ends lost 3 bases and 1 base respectively, with 13 bases between them. The CDR3 coding sequence is TGCGCCAGCAGCTCCAACCCACAGGGGAACACTGAAGCTTTCTTT. This sequence encodes CASSSNPQGNTEAFF. The full variable domain, its missing parts supplied by reference TRBV5-1 and TRBJ1-1, is KAGVTQTPRYLIKTRGQQVTLSCSPISGHRSVSWYQQTPGQGLQFLFEYFSETQRNKGNFPGRFSGRQFSNSRSEMNVSTLELGDSALYLCASSSNPQGNTEAFFGQGTRLTVV.

This clonotype was detected ten times or more. The rearrangement uses TRBV6-1 and TRBJ2-5; D call uncertain. In germline, CDR1 is MNHNS, CDR2 SASEGT. V shed 6 bases and J shed 5 bases, with 10 bases lying between them. This CDR3 comprises 12 residues. The CDR3 DNA reads TGTGCCAGCAGCCACTTCGGGGAGACCCAGTACTTC. Amino acid sequence: CASSHFGETQYF.

The V and J genes are TRBV12-3 or TRBV12-4 and TRBJ2-1; the D is unclear. V lost 2 bases and J lost 5, with 10 bases in between. This CDR3 contains 14 residues. CDR3 DNA: TGTGCCAGCAGTTTACCAAGTGGAAACAATGAGCAGTTCTTC. It codes for CASSLPSGNNEQFF.

This clonotype was detected a few times. This chain uses TRBV12-3 or TRBV12-4 with TRBJ2-7; TRBD2 matches at 7 bases. With V trimmed by 6 bases and J by 7 bases, 12 bases remained unmatched. The CDR3 has 14 residues. CDR3 sequence: CASSLLAASGEQYF. The DNA for the CDR3 is TGTGCCAGCAGCCTTCTAGCGGCGTCGGGGGAGCAGTACTTC.

In its sample, this clonotype was seen a few times. This chain uses TRBV4-1 with TRBJ2-5; D may be TRBD1 (6 bases). Germline V gene sequence: CDR1 MGHRA, CDR2 YSYEKL. Trimming removed 2 bases from V and 2 bases from J, with 9 bases in between. CDR3 length equals 14 residues. The CDR3 loop is CASSQSGQQETQYF. As DNA, the CDR3 is TGCGCCAGCAGCCAAAGCGGACAGCAAGAGACCCAGTACTTC.

The rearrangement links TRBV7-2 to TRBJ2-1; 10 bases fit TRBD1. This CDR3 contains 12 residues. J was trimmed by 12 bases and V by 3 bases; bases with no gene match: 2. The germline gives CDR1 SGHTA, CDR2 FQGNSA. The CDR3 sequence: CASSFRDRGQFF. Here the CDR3 DNA reads TGTGCCAGCAGCTTCCGGGACAGGGGGCAGTTCTTC.

The table lists this clonotype with many counts. The chain employs TRBV3-1 and TRBJ2-1; 7 nucleotides line up with TRBD2. The germline V gene encodes CDR1 LGHDT and CDR2 YNNKEL (reference sequence). This CDR3 is built from 15 residues. V shed 8 bases, J shed 2 bases, and the junction held 9 bases outside the gene matches. As DNA, the CDR3 is TGTGCCAGCGGAGCTGGGGGGGACCCCTACAATGAGCAGTTCTTC. Translating it yields CASGAGGDPYNEQFF.